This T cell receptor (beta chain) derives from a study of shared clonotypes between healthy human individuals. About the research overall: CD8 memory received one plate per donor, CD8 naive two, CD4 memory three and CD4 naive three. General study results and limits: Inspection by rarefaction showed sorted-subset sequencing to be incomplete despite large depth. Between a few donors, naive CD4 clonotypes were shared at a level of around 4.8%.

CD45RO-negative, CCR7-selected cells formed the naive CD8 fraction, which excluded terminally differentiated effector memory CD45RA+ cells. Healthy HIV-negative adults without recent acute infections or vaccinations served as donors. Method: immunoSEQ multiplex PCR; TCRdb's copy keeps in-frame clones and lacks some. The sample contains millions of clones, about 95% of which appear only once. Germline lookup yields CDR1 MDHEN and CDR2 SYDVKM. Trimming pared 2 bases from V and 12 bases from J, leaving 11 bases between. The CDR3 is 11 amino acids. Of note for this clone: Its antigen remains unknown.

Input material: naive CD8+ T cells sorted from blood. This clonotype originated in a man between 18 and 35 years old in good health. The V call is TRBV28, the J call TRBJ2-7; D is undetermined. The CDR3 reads CASSLIGHLYF. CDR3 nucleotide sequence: TGTGCCAGCAGTTTAATCGGGCATCTGTACTTC.